One sample yielded the 27 T cell receptor beta chains listed below, sequenced in a study of graft-versus-host responses after intestinal transplantation. Measured with immunoSEQ multiplex PCR; TCRdb has only the in-frame clones, and not every one. The repertoire holds approximately 10,000 clones, with about 30% as singletons. The authors combined approximately 200,000 CFSE-labeled responder cells with approximately 200,000 irradiated, violet-dye-labeled stimulator cells in plates. The specimen comprised alloreactive CD8+ T cells from a mixed lymphocyte reaction culture, sampled before transplantation. Subset meaning: CFSE-low proliferating T cells sorted from roughly six-day pre-transplant mixed lymphocyte reaction (GvH or HvG direction). All receptors come from a human patient who was an organ donor for intestinal transplantation.

This clone has a handful of counts. The J gene is TRBJ1-2, the V gene TRBV27; D not resolved. Germline V gene data show CDR1 as MNHEY and CDR2 as SMNVEV (reference sequence). The CDR3 is made up of 16 amino acids. Trimming removed 3 bases at V and 5 bases at J, with 19 bases between. This CDR3 is CASSFSVGELIYGYTF. CDR3 DNA: TGTGCCAGCAGTTTTTCGGTGGGAGAGCTAATATATGGCTACACCTTC.

This clone came up a few times. V and J are TRBV30 and TRBJ2-7; D remains unclear. V lost 1 base, J lost 4 bases, and 5 bases lay in between. Germline V gives CDR1 GTSNPN, CDR2 SVGIG (reference sequence). The CDR3 extends over 11 amino acids. The CDR3 DNA reads as TGTGCCTGGAGTGGTGGATACGAGCAGTACTTC. Protein: CAWSGGYEQYF.

In this sample, this clone turned up a few times. This chain links TRBV7-8 with TRBJ2-1; D not certain. This CDR3 region has 16 residues. CDR1 is SGHVS and CDR2 is FQNEAQ in the germline V gene. Trimming stripped 5 bases from V and 6 bases from J, with 20 bases between. For the CDR3, the DNA is TGTGCCAGCAGCCCCAGGCGCGCGAATCTAGGCAATGAGCAGTTCTTC. Its protein product is CASSPRRANLGNEQFF.

This clone was found a few times. This chain joins TRBV7-9 and TRBJ2-2, with 14 bases aligning to TRBD2. Germline V gene sequence: CDR1 SEHNR, CDR2 FQNEAQ (reference sequence). V lost 5 bases, J lost 0 bases, and 5 bases stayed unmatched. This CDR3 region has 18 residues. The CDR3: CASSPRTSGGPNTGELFF. As DNA, the CDR3 is TGTGCCAGCAGCCCAAGGACTAGCGGGGGGCCGAACACCGGGGAGCTGTTTTTT.

The gene calls are TRBV15 and TRBJ1-2; 11 positions agree with TRBD1. Germline loops: CDR1 LNHNV, CDR2 YYDKDF (reference sequence). The CDR3 runs 17 residues. With V trimmed by 3 bases and J by 4 bases, 10 bases remained unmatched. The CDR3 DNA follows: TGTGCCACCAGCAGTCGTCAGGGACAGGGGGTCGGCTATGGCTACACCTTC. This sequence encodes CATSSRQGQGVGYGYTF.

The chain links TRBV11-2 to TRBJ2-7; 9 bases line up with TRBD1. V lost 2 bases, J lost 0 bases, and 5 bases stayed unmatched. Germline lookup yields CDR1 SGHAT and CDR2 FQNNGV. The CDR3 loop spans 16 amino acids. The CDR3 here is CASSLKTGGASYEQYF. CDR3 bases: TGTGCCAGCAGCTTAAAAACAGGGGGCGCCTCCTACGAGCAGTACTTC.

At least ten counts were recorded for this clone. This rearrangement joins TRBV5-1 to TRBJ2-7, with 11 nucleotides matching TRBD2. With V trimmed by 2 bases and J by 2 bases, 3 bases remained unmatched. The CDR3 extends over 15 amino acids. Germline lookup yields CDR1 SGHRS and CDR2 YFSETQ. CDR3 region: CASSFSSGGAYEQYF. The CDR3 DNA reads TGCGCCAGCAGCTTCAGTAGCGGGGGGGCCTACGAGCAGTACTTC.

By sample fraction, this clone is medium-sized. The chain has TRBV19 and TRBJ2-1; 16 nucleotides match TRBD2. CDR3 size: 17 residues. After removal of 5 bases from V and 1 base from J, the junction contained 2 bases not matched to a gene. The germline gives CDR1 LNHDA, CDR2 SQIVND (reference sequence). The CDR3 loop is CASSGTSGRDSYNEQFF. As DNA, the CDR3 is TGTGCCAGTAGTGGGACTAGCGGGAGGGATTCCTACAATGAGCAGTTCTTC.

This clone turned up a few times. The chain joins TRBV4-1 to TRBJ2-7, with TRBD2 as a possible D gene (5 bases). Between the trimmed V and J ends, which lost 1 base and 3 bases, there was a span of 13 bases. Germline CDR1 and CDR2: MGHRA and YSYEKL. The CDR3 is made up of 15 amino acids. CDR3 region: CASSQGDSEGYEQYF. The CDR3 nucleotides read TGCGCCAGCAGCCAAGGCGATAGCGAAGGCTACGAGCAGTACTTC.

The sample holds a few counts of this clone. This sequence joins TRBV11-3 and TRBJ1-1, with D unresolved. The V end was cut by 4 bases, the J end by 1 base, with 13 bases between. Germline CDR1 reads SGHNT; CDR2 reads YENEEA. The CDR3 covers 15 residues. CDR3 region: CASSSPEDPNTEAFF. The CDR3 DNA sequence: TGTGCCAGCAGCTCGCCGGAGGATCCGAACACTGAAGCTTTCTTT.

This clone turned up a few times. The genes are TRBV29-1 and TRBJ2-1, with D perhaps matching TRBD2 (5 bases). Trimming left V 5 bases short and J 4 bases short, with 27 bases between. The CDR3 covers 18 residues. Germline-derived CDR1 and CDR2 are SQVTM and ANQGSEA. CDR3: CSVKVSAGAALGYNEQFF. DNA of the CDR3: TGCAGCGTTAAGGTGTCCGCAGGAGCGGCCTTGGGTTACAATGAGCAGTTCTTC.

The rearrangement links TRBV5-8 to TRBJ1-6; possibly TRBD1 for D (5 bases). With 5 bases removed from V and 5 bases from J, the gap between germline ends came to 11 bases. Germline V lookup: CDR1 SGHTS, CDR2 YDEGEE. The CDR3 has 14 residues. The CDR3 region has the DNA TGTGCCAGCAGACTAACAGGAGATAATTCACCCCTCCACTTT. This codes for CASRLTGDNSPLHF.

This clone ranks as medium-sized (0.01 to 0.1%). The V gene is TRBV27, the J gene TRBJ2-1; no firm D call. V lost 0 bases and J lost 2, with 2 bases in between. This CDR3 is 13 amino acids long. CDR1 and CDR2 (germline): MNHEY, SMNVEV (reference sequence). The CDR3 region is CASSLSPYNEQFF. The CDR3 DNA is TGTGCCAGCAGTTTATCCCCCTACAATGAGCAGTTCTTC.

The chain links TRBV4-1 to TRBJ2-5; 7 bases line up with TRBD2. TRBJ2-7 explains the end of the DNA better; the J call may be wrong. From germline, CDR1 is MGHRA and CDR2 YSYEKL. CDR3 length: 15 amino acids. The CDR3 coding sequence is TGCGCCAGCAGCCAAAGCGGGACCATGTTCGACGAGCAGTACTTC. Its protein product is CASSQSGTMFDEQYF.

This clone was seen only a few times. The CDR3 DNA reads as TGTGCCAGCAGCGGGACAGAGAATGAAAAACTGTTTTTT. It is translated as CASSGTENEKLFF. The rearrangement uses TRBV6-5 and TRBJ1-4; 7 bases are a match to TRBD1. CDR3 length: 13 amino acids. Trimming took 6 bases from V and 5 from J; bases not matched to a gene: 3. Germline lookup yields CDR1 MNHEY and CDR2 SVGAGI.

The chain uses TRBV5-5 and TRBJ2-7, with 13 bases lining up with TRBD2. The germline gives CDR1 SGHKS, CDR2 YYEKEE (reference sequence). Trimming cost V 4 bases and J 2 bases; bases outside gene matches: 3. The CDR3 has 15 residues. The CDR3 sequence: CASSRTSGGTYEQYF. CDR3 in DNA: TGTGCCAGCAGCAGGACTAGCGGGGGAACCTACGAGCAGTACTTC.

Notes on this clone: With only one base between it and a far larger clone, this is likely a read error. V is TRBV27 and J is TRBJ2-7; 7 bases are shared with TRBD1. The CDR3 length is 14 residues. The ends lost 2 bases at V and 3 bases at J; junction bases unmatched: 4. From germline, CDR1 is MNHEY and CDR2 SMNVEV (reference sequence). CDR3 sequence reads: CASSLGSGGYEQYF. The CDR3 DNA is TGTGCCAGCAGTTTAGGGTCAGGGGGCTACGAGCAGTACTTC.

V gene TRBV5-1 combines with J gene TRBJ2-1; perhaps TRBD2 as D (6 bases). V lost 3 bases to trimming and J lost 4 bases, with 14 bases between them. Germline assignment: CDR1 SGHRS and CDR2 YFSETQ. CDR3 size: 15 residues. CDR3: CASSWDGGGYNEQFF. CDR3 nucleotides: TGCGCCAGCAGCTGGGACGGGGGAGGTTACAATGAGCAGTTCTTC.

This chain joins TRBV4-1 and TRBJ2-7; D is uncertain. The DNA matches TRBJ2-1 better at its end, which makes the J call doubtful. CDR3 length: 18 amino acids. CDR1 is MGHRA and CDR2 is YSYEKL in the germline V gene. The CDR3 is CASSEVGNLPTSYNEQFF. The CDR3 region has the DNA TGCGCCAGCAGCGAAGTGGGCAACCTACCCACTTCCTACAATGAGCAGTTCTTC.

The genes are TRBV4-1 and TRBJ2-7, with D perhaps TRBD2 (6 bases). CDR3 length: 15 amino acids. Trimming took off 2 bases at V and 3 bases at J, with 14 bases between the two ends. Germline V lookup: CDR1 MGHRA, CDR2 YSYEKL. CDR3 nucleotides: TGCGCCAGCAGCCAACCTGAGGAGGGCCTCTACGAGCAGTACTTC. Translated, it gives CASSQPEEGLYEQYF.

This sequence joins TRBV11-3 and TRBJ2-2, with a possible D match to TRBD1 (6 bases). The CDR3 contains 18 residues. Germline V lookup: CDR1 SGHNT, CDR2 YENEEA. V was shortened by 4 bases and J by 4 bases, with 22 bases between the two germline ends. CDR3 region: CASSSYRQALGRTGELFF. The CDR3 DNA reads as TGTGCCAGCAGCTCCTACAGACAGGCCCTGGGTCGCACCGGGGAGCTGTTTTTT.

The chain combines TRBV29-1 with TRBJ2-1; tentative D call: TRBD1 (5 bases). Trimming shortened V by 7 bases and J by 2 bases, and 24 bases separated the two germline ends. Germline CDR1 reads SQVTM; CDR2 reads ANQGSEA. The CDR3 is 17 amino acids. CDR3 sequence: CSAELLSAGWAYNEQFF. CDR3 nucleotide sequence: TGCAGCGCTGAGTTGTTGTCGGCAGGGTGGGCCTACAATGAGCAGTTCTTC.

The rearrangement uses TRBV6-6 and TRBJ1-2; TRBD1 is a possible D gene (6 bases). The CDR3 consists of 14 residues. Trimming pared 2 bases from V and 1 base from J, leaving 8 bases between. CDR1 and CDR2 (germline): MNHNY, SVGAGI (reference sequence). The DNA of the CDR3 is TGTGCCAGCAGTTACACGGACAGTAACTATGGCTACACCTTC. It is translated as CASSYTDSNYGYTF.

In its sample, this clone ranks as medium-sized. This same CDR3 is encoded by further DNA sequences in the sample. DNA for the CDR3: TGTGCCAGCAGCTTGTCTCCGGAGAAATCCTACGAGCAGTACTTC. As protein: CASSLSPEKSYEQYF. The chain joins TRBV7-8 to TRBJ2-7; D is uncertain. The germline V and J ends were trimmed by 3 bases and 1 base, with 13 bases remaining between them. The germline V gene encodes CDR1 SGHVS and CDR2 FQNEAQ. CDR3 length: 15 amino acids.

This clone was picked up a small number of times. The chain is built from TRBV5-8 and TRBJ1-1; possible D gene TRBD1, 5 bases. V lost 1 base, J lost 1 base, and 5 bases lay in between. The germline V gene encodes CDR1 SGHTS and CDR2 YDEGEE. The CDR3 sequence is 13 residues long. The CDR3 loop is CASSLTGNTEAFF. The CDR3 DNA is TGTGCCAGCAGCTTGACAGGGAACACTGAAGCTTTCTTT.

Only a few counts were recorded for this clone. V gene TRBV11-2 combines with J gene TRBJ2-3; no firm D call. Trimming took 2 bases from V and 1 from J, leaving 19 bases between them. The CDR3 totals 18 residues. Germline CDR1 is SGHAT and CDR2 is FQNNGV. The CDR3 DNA sequence: TGTGCCAGCAGCTTATTATCGTGGGTTGGAATCGGCACAGATACGCAGTATTTT. Translated: CASSLLSWVGIGTDTQYF.

In this sample, this clone is medium-sized. The J gene is TRBJ2-1, the V gene TRBV7-9; 11 bases map to TRBD2. The CDR3 is made up of 15 amino acids. The V gene end was trimmed by 5 bases and the J gene end by 5 bases; junction bases not matched to a gene: 5. In germline, CDR1 is SEHNR, CDR2 FQNEAQ (reference sequence). CDR3 amino acids: CASSPLAGANNEQFF. DNA of the CDR3: TGTGCCAGCAGCCCACTAGCGGGGGCCAACAATGAGCAGTTCTTC.